This section outlines one T cell receptor beta chain sequence together with its context. Its antigen is undetermined. Primed by a sample-barcoded 5' primer and a J-beta primer mix, a second PCR proceeded for about 6 to 12 cycles. The authors tagged each cDNA molecule using a template-switch adaptor with 12 random nucleotides. TCRdb passed the 5' RACE reads through MiXCR, listing each CDR3 protein once. The table has about 280,000 distinct CDR3 sequences, roughly 26% seen once. V gave up 6 bases and J gave up 6 bases; unmatched junction bases: 12. The V gene's germline CDR1 is MNHEY and CDR2 SVGEGT. The CDR3 loop spans 15 amino acids. The entry originates in a study of blood T cells in healthy people across ages. Study-wide results and limits: A greater number of naive CD4+ cells and higher diversity distinguished long-lived donors from aged donors. Among T cells, TCR beta diversity per million cells dropped roughly linearly as age rose.

The source of this sequence is a woman in her 70s in good health. V and J are TRBV6-2 or TRBV6-3 and TRBJ1-1; 8 bases line up with TRBD1. Material for sequencing was blood. The CDR3 is CASSGTQGAGPEAFF. The CDR3 bases are TGTGCCAGCAGCGGTACCCAGGGGGCAGGACCTGAAGCTTTCTTT.